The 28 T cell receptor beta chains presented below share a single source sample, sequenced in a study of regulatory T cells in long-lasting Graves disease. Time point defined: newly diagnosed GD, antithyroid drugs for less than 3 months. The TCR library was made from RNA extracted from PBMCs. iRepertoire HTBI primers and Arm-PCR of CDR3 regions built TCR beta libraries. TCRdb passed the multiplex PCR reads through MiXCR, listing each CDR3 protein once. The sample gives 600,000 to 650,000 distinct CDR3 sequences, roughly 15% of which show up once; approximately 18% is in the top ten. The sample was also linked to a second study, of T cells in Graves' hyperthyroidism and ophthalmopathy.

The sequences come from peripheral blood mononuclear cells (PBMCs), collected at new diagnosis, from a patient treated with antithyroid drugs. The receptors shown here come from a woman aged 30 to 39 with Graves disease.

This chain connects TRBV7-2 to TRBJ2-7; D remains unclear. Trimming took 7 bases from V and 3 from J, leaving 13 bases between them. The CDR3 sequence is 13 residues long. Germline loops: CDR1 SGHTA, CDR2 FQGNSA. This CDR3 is CASKTASHYEQYF. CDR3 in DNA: TGTGCCAGCAAGACTGCCAGTCACTACGAGCAGTACTTC.

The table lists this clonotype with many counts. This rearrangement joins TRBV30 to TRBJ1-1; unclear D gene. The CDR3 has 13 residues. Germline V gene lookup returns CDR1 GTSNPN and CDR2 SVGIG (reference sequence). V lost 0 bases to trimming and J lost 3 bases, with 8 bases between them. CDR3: CAWSVYPHTEAFF. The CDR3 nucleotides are TGTGCCTGGAGTGTGTATCCTCACACTGAAGCTTTCTTT. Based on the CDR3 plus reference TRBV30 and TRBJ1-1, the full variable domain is SQTIHQWPATLVQPVGSPLSLECTVEGTSNPNLYWYRQAAGRGLQLLFYSVGIGQISSEVPQNLSASRPQDRQFILSSKKLLLSDSGFYLCAWSVYPHTEAFFGQGTRLTVV.

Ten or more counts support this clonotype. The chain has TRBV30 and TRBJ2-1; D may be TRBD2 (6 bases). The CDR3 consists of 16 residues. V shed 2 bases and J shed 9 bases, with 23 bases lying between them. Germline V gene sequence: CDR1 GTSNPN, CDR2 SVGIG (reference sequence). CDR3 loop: CAWSNLLARESGEQFF. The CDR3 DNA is TGTGCCTGGAGTAACCTTCTAGCGCGAGAGTCTGGTGAGCAGTTCTTC.

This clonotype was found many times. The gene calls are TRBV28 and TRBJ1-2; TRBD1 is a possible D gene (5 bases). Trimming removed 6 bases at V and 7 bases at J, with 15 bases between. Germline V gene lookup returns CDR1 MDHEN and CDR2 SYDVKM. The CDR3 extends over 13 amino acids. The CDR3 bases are TGTGCCAGCAGCCCGGCCGGGACTCGTGGCTACACCTTC. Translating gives CASSPAGTRGYTF.

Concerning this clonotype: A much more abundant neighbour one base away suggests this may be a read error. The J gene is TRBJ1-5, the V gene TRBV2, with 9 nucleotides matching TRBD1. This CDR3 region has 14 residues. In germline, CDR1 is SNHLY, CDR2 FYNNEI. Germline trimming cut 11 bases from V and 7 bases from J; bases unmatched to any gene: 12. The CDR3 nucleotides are TGTGCCGGCAATCCGGGACAGGGAATGCAGCCCCAGCATTTT. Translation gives CAGNPGQGMQPQHF.

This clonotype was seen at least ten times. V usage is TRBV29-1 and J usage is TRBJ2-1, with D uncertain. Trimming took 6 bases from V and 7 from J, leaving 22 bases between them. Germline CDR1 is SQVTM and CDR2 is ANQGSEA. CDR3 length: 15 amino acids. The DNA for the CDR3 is TGCAGCGTCACCGGAGTTGGGGTGTTGGGGAATGAGCAGTTCTTC. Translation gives CSVTGVGVLGNEQFF.

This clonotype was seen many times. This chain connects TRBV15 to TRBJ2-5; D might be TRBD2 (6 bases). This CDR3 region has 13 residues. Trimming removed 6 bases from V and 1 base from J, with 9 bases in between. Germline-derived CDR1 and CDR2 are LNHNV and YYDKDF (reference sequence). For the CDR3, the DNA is TGTGCCACCAGGGAGGGTGGCCAAGAGACCCAGTACTTC. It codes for CATREGGQETQYF.

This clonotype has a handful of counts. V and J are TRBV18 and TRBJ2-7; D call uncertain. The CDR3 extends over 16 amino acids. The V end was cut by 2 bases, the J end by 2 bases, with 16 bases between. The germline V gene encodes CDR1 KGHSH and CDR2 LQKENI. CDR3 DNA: TGTGCCAGCTCACCATTTTCGACGTCTAATGCCTACGAGCAGTACTTC. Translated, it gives CASSPFSTSNAYEQYF.

CDR3 in DNA: TGCAGTTCAGGGAATTCCCTCGATGAGCAGTTCTTC. Translating gives CSSGNSLDEQFF. This rearrangement joins TRBV20-1 to TRBJ2-1; TRBD1 is a possible D gene (5 bases). The germline V and J ends were trimmed by 8 bases and 8 bases, with 16 bases remaining between them. CDR1 is DFQATT and CDR2 is SNEGSKA in the germline V gene (reference sequence). The CDR3 is 12 amino acids.

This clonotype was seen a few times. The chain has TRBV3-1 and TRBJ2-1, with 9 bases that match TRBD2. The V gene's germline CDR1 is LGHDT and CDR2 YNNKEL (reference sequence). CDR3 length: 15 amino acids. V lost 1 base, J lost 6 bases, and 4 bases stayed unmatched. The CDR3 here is CASSQGVTSGNEQFF. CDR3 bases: TGTGCCAGCAGCCAAGGAGTGACTAGCGGCAATGAGCAGTTCTTC.

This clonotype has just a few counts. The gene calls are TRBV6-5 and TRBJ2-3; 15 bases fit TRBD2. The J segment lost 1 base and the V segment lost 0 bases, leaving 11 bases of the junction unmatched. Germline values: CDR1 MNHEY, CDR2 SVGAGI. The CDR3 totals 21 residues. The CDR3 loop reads CASSYSYPGLAGGGGTDTQYF. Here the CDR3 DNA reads TGTGCCAGCAGTTACTCGTATCCGGGACTAGCGGGAGGCGGTGGCACAGATACGCAGTATTTT.

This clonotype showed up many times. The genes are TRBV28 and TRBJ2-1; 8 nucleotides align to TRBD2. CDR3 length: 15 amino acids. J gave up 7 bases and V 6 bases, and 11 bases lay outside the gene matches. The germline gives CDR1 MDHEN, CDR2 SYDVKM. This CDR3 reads CASRLPGGAENEQFF. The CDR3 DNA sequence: TGTGCCAGCAGACTACCGGGGGGGGCTGAGAATGAGCAGTTCTTC.

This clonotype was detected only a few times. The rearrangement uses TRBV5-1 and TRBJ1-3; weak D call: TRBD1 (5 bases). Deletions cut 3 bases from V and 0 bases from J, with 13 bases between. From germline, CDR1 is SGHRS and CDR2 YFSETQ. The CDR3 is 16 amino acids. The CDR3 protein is CASSWSTDTSGNTIYF. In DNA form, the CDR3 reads TGCGCCAGCAGCTGGTCGACAGATACCTCTGGAAACACCATATATTTT.

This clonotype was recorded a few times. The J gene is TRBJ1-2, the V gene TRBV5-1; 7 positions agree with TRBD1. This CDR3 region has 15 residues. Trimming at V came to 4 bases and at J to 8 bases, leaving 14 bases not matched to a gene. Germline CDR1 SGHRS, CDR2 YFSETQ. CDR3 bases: TGCGCCAGCAGCCCCAGCCAGGAGGGGGCGTCAGGCTACACCTTC. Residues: CASSPSQEGASGYTF.

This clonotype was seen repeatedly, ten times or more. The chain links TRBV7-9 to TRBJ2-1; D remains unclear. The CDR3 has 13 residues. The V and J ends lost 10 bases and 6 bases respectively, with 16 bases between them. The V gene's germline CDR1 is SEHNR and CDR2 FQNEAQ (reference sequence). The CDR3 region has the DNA TGTGCCATAGAAGTGGCGGTGGGCAATGAGCAGTTCTTC. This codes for CAIEVAVGNEQFF.

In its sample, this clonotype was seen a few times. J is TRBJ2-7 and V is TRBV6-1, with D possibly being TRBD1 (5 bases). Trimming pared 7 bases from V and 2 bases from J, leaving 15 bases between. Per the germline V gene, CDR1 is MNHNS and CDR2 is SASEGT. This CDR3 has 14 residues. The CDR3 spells CASTVQGIAYEQYF. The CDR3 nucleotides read TGTGCCAGCACGGTTCAGGGAATCGCCTACGAGCAGTACTTC.

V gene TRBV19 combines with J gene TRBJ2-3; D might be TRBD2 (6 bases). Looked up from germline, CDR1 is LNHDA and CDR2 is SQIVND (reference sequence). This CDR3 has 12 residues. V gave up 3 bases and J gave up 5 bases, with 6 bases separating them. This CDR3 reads CASSMTRDTQYF. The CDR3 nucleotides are TGTGCCAGTAGTATGACTAGAGATACGCAGTATTTT.

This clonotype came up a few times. The CDR3 bases are TGTGCCAGCAGCCAAGAAGGGGGGCTAGGATTCACAGATACGCAGTATTTT. This sequence encodes CASSQEGGLGFTDTQYF. The J gene is TRBJ2-3, the V gene TRBV4-2, with D tentatively TRBD1 or TRBD2 (6 bases each). V lost 0 bases, J lost 2 bases, and 15 bases lay in between. Per germline, CDR1 LGHNA and CDR2 YNFKEQ. The CDR3 runs to 17 residues.

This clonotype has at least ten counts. The CDR3 reads CAIQGVREQYF. CDR3 DNA sequence: TGTGCCATTCAGGGGGTGCGGGAGCAGTACTTC. The genes are TRBV10-3 and TRBJ2-7, with 7 positions matching TRBD1. The CDR3 spans 11 residues. Germline CDR1 ENHRY, CDR2 SYGVKD. Trimming removed 9 bases from V and 7 bases from J; junction bases left unmatched: 6.

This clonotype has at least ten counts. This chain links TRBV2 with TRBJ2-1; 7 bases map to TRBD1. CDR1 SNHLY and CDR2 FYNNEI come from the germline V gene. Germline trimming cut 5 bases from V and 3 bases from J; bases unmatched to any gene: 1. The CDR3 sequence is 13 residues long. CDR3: CASSRDSYNEQFF. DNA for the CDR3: TGTGCCAGCAGTAGGGACAGCTACAATGAGCAGTTCTTC.

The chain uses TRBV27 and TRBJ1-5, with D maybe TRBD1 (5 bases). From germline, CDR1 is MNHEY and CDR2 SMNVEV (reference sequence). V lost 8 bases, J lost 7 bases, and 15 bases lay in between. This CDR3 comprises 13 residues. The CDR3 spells CASGWGGGQPQHF. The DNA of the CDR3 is TGTGCCAGCGGGTGGGGGGGGGGACAGCCCCAGCATTTT.

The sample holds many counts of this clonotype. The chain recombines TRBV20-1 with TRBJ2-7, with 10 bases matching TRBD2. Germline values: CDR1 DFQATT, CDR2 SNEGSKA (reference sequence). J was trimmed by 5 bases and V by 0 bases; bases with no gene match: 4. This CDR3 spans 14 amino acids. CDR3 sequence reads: CSARDSGRKDEQYF. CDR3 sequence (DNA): TGCAGTGCTAGAGATAGCGGGAGGAAGGACGAGCAGTACTTC.

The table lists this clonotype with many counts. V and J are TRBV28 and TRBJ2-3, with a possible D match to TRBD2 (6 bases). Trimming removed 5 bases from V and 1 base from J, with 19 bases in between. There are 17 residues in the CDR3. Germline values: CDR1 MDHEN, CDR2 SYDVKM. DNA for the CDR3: TGTGCCAGCAGTGGCCGGGACTCCCCCTTTCGCACAGATACGCAGTATTTT. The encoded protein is CASSGRDSPFRTDTQYF.

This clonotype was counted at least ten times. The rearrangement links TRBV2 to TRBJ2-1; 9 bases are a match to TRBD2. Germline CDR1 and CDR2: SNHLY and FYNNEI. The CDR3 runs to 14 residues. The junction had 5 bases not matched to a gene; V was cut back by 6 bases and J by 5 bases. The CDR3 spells CASSRLAAHNEQFF. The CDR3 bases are TGTGCCAGCAGCAGACTAGCGGCTCACAATGAGCAGTTCTTC.

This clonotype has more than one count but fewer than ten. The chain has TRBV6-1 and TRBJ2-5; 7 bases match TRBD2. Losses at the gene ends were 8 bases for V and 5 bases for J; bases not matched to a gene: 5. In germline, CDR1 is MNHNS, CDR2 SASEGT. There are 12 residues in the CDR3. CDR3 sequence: CASGWGGETQYF. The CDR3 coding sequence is TGTGCCAGCGGGTGGGGGGGGGAGACCCAGTACTTC.

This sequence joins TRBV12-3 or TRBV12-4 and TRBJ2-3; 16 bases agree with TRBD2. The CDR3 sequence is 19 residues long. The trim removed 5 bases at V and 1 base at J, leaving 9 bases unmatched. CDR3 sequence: CASSDLGLAGGPGTDTQYF. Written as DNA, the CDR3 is TGTGCCAGCAGTGATTTGGGACTAGCGGGAGGGCCCGGCACAGATACGCAGTATTTT.

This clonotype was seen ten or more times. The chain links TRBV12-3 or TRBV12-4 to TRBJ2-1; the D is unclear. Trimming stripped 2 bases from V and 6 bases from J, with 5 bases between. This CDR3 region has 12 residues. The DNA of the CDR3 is TGTGCCAGCAGTTTAAATGCCAATGAGCAGTTCTTC. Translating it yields CASSLNANEQFF.

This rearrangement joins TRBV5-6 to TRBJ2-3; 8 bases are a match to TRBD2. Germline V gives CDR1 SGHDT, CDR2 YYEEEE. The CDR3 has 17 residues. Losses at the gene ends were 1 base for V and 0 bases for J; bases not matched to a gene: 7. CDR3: CASSLPGLGTSTDTQYF. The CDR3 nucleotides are TGTGCCAGCAGCTTGCCGGGACTAGGGACTAGCACAGATACGCAGTATTTT.